Listed here are 29 T cell receptor beta chains from one sample, sequenced in a study of cytomegalovirus exposure and HLA in healthy donors. TCRdb's table, derived via immunoSEQ multiplex PCR, lists solely in-frame clones and lacks some. The sample shows approximately 180,000 clones, around nine tenths of them seen only once. The sample taken for sequencing was PBMCs. These receptors were taken from a man aged 18-30 years in good health and CMV-seropositive.

V usage is TRBV14 and J usage is TRBJ2-7; unclear D gene. Trimming left V 5 bases short and J 0 bases short, with 14 bases between. The germline gives CDR1 SGHDN, CDR2 FVKESK. The CDR3 spans 15 residues. In DNA form, the CDR3 reads TGTGCCAGCAGCTCCCGGCCCTACAGCTCCTACGAGCAGTACTTC. It codes for CASSSRPYSSYEQYF.

The chain recombines TRBV6-1 with TRBJ2-7; TRBD2 matches at 10 bases. This CDR3 has 15 amino acids. Germline V gene data show CDR1 as MNHNS and CDR2 as SASEGT. V shed 4 bases, J shed 2 bases, and the junction held 5 bases outside the gene matches. The CDR3 loop reads CASSGLAGAPYEQYF. The CDR3 DNA follows: TGTGCCAGCAGTGGGCTAGCGGGGGCTCCCTACGAGCAGTACTTC.

This clone was seen a handful of times. The chain is built from TRBV6-5 and TRBJ1-6; 9 bases are shared with TRBD1. The trim removed 7 bases at V and 9 bases at J, leaving 7 bases unmatched. CDR1 MNHEY and CDR2 SVGAGI come from the germline V gene. CDR3 length equals 14 residues. In DNA form, the CDR3 reads TGTGCCAGCACCCAGGGACAGGGAAGTTCACCCCTCCACTTT. Its protein product is CASTQGQGSSPLHF.

This chain links TRBV7-9 with TRBJ2-7; TRBD2 matches at 7 bases. CDR3 length: 15 residues. Germline assignment: CDR1 SEHNR and CDR2 FQNEAQ (reference sequence). V was pared by 1 base and J by 5 bases, with 8 bases of the junction left unmatched. CDR3: CASSLVLAGVNEQYF. The CDR3 DNA follows: TGTGCCAGCAGCTTAGTTCTGGCGGGAGTGAACGAGCAGTACTTC. Together with reference TRBV7-9 and TRBJ2-7, the CDR3 gives the full variable domain: DTGVSQNPRHKITKRGQNVTFRCDPISEHNRLYWYRQTLGQGPEFLTYFQNEAQLEKSRLLSDRFSAERPKGSFSTLEIQRTEQGDSAMYLCASSLVLAGVNEQYFGPGTRLTVT.

V gene TRBV4-2 combines with J gene TRBJ2-3; TRBD2 matches 11 bases. With V trimmed by 4 bases and J by 0 bases, 3 bases remained unmatched. There are 16 residues in the CDR3. Germline CDR1 is LGHNA and CDR2 is YNFKEQ. The CDR3 spells CASSPGLAASTDTQYF. Written as DNA, the CDR3 is TGTGCCAGCAGCCCGGGACTAGCGGCTAGCACAGATACGCAGTATTTT.

The chain is built from TRBV27 and TRBJ1-1, with 7 bases identical to TRBD1. Losses at the gene ends were 5 bases for V and 7 bases for J; bases not matched to a gene: 4. The CDR3 has 12 residues. Germline CDR1 and CDR2: MNHEY and SMNVEV (reference sequence). CDR3 DNA: TGTGCCAGCAGTAACCGACAGGGTGAAGCTTTCTTT. Its translation is CASSNRQGEAFF.

The V call is TRBV6-4, the J call TRBJ2-1, with TRBD2 identical over 12 bases. J was trimmed by 6 bases and V by 4 bases; bases with no gene match: 1. CDR3 length equals 14 residues. The germline V gene encodes CDR1 MRHNA and CDR2 SNTAGT. Written as DNA, the CDR3 is TGTGCCAGCAGTGCTAGCGGGGGGGCCAATGAGCAGTTCTTC. Translated, it gives CASSASGGANEQFF.

This clone was picked up a small number of times. The chain recombines TRBV10-1 with TRBJ2-7; TRBD1 aligns across 10 bases. Germline lookup yields CDR1 WNHNN and CDR2 SYGVQD (reference sequence). CDR3 size: 15 residues. V dropped 7 bases and J dropped 6; count of bases not matched to a gene: 12. CDR3 DNA sequence: TGCGCCAGCACCTCGAGCGGACAGGGGGACGGCGAGCAGTACTTC. Protein: CASTSSGQGDGEQYF.

This clone was found many times. The V and J genes are TRBV19 and TRBJ1-6; weak D call: TRBD1 (6 bases). With 6 bases removed from V and 0 bases from J, the gap between germline ends came to 9 bases. The germline V gene has CDR1 LNHDA and CDR2 SQIVND (reference sequence). The CDR3 extends over 15 amino acids. The CDR3 DNA follows: TGTGCCAGTAGCGACAGGAGCTCCTATAATTCACCCCTCCACTTT. Translating it yields CASSDRSSYNSPLHF.

This clone was picked up one time. The same CDR3 also results from other DNA sequences found in this sample. The chain links TRBV6-1 to TRBJ1-1; 11 nucleotides align to TRBD1. This CDR3 has 13 residues. Germline-derived CDR1 and CDR2 are MNHNS and SASEGT. The V and J ends lost 10 bases and 4 bases, in that order; junction bases with no gene match: 5. The CDR3: CATSGTGGTEAFF. The DNA for the CDR3 is TGTGCCACGTCCGGGACAGGGGGCACTGAAGCTTTCTTT.

Worth noting for this clone: Different DNA sequences within this sample yield the same CDR3. This chain uses TRBV9 with TRBJ1-5; the match to TRBD1 covers 10 bases. The V segment lost 2 bases and the J segment 4 bases; nucleotides outside the gene matches: 0. CDR3 size: 14 residues. Germline lookup yields CDR1 SGDLS and CDR2 YYNGEE. The CDR3 region has the DNA TGTGCCAGCAGCGTGGGACAGGGGAATCAGCCCCAGCATTTT. It translates to CASSVGQGNQPQHF.

The chain joins TRBV28 to TRBJ2-7; the match to TRBD1 covers 7 bases. CDR3 size: 13 residues. Germline CDR1 and CDR2: MDHEN and SYDVKM. V was pared by 6 bases and J by 4 bases, with 6 bases of the junction left unmatched. CDR3 residues: CASRRQGVYEQYF. DNA of the CDR3: TGTGCCAGCAGAAGACAGGGAGTATACGAGCAGTACTTC. Full variable domain (outside the CDR3, taken from reference TRBV28 and TRBJ2-7): DVKVTQSSRYLVKRTGEKVFLECVQDMDHENMFWYRQDPGLGLRLIYFSYDVKMKEKGDIPEGYSVSREKKERFSLILESASTNQTSMYLCASRRQGVYEQYFGPGTRLTVT.

This chain links TRBV10-2 with TRBJ2-7, with D perhaps TRBD2 (6 bases). V was clipped by 2 bases and J by 4 bases, with 9 bases between them. The CDR3 is 13 amino acids. CDR1 is WSHSY and CDR2 is SAAADI in the germline V gene. CDR3 in amino acids: CASSEREWYEQYF. The CDR3 nucleotides are TGCGCCAGCAGTGAGCGGGAGTGGTACGAGCAGTACTTC.

This clone was detected only a few times. The chain joins TRBV4-2 to TRBJ1-6; D is possibly TRBD1 (5 bases). The V end was cut by 0 bases, the J end by 3 bases, with 15 bases between. CDR3 length: 18 amino acids. Per germline, CDR1 LGHNA and CDR2 YNFKEQ. The CDR3 DNA sequence: TGTGCCAGCAGCCAAGATCCCCAGGGATCAGACTATAATTCACCCCTCCACTTT. Its protein is CASSQDPQGSDYNSPLHF.

V is TRBV5-4 and J is TRBJ1-1; the match to TRBD1 covers 10 bases. This CDR3 spans 17 amino acids. Looked up from germline, CDR1 is SGHNT and CDR2 is YYREEE (reference sequence). V trimming: 0 bases; J trimming: 5 bases; junction bases outside the gene matches: 10. CDR3 sequence reads: CASSLDSSGTGETEAFF. The CDR3 nucleotides are TGTGCCAGCAGCTTGGATTCCTCCGGGACAGGGGAGACTGAAGCTTTCTTT.

This clone was counted once. The chain combines TRBV7-2 with TRBJ1-2, with 7 bases aligning to TRBD1. J was trimmed by 7 bases and V by 5 bases; bases with no gene match: 7. Germline CDR1 and CDR2: SGHTA and FQGNSA. This CDR3 comprises 13 residues. CDR3 amino acids: CASSRRQGFGYTF. CDR3 DNA: TGTGCCAGCAGCCGACGACAGGGTTTTGGCTACACCTTC. The full variable domain, completed using reference TRBV7-2 and TRBJ1-2, is GAGVSQSPSNKVTEKGKDVELRCDPISGHTALYWYRQSLGQGLEFLIYFQGNSAPDKSGLPSDRFSAERTGGSVSTLTIQRTQQEDSAVYLCASSRRQGFGYTFGSGTRLTVV.

Only one count was recorded for this clone. The chain is built from TRBV4-1 and TRBJ1-5; 9 nucleotides align to TRBD1. The CDR3 consists of 15 residues. Germline values: CDR1 MGHRA, CDR2 YSYEKL. V was clipped by 5 bases and J by 4 bases; unmatched bases: 6. The CDR3 protein is CASSFTGTGNQPQHF. The CDR3 DNA reads TGCGCCAGCAGCTTTACCGGGACAGGGAATCAGCCCCAGCATTTT.

The chain recombines TRBV25-1 with TRBJ2-5; TRBD2 agrees at 7 bases. The CDR3 extends over 16 amino acids. V dropped 3 bases and J dropped 5; count of bases not matched to a gene: 12. CDR1 is MGHDK, CDR2 SYGVNS, per germline. The CDR3 DNA reads TGTGCCAGCAGTGACCTCCCCAGCGGGGTGAGGGAGACCCAGTACTTC. Amino acid sequence: CASSDLPSGVRETQYF. Filled out from reference TRBV25-1 and TRBJ2-5, the complete variable domain reads EADIYQTPRYLVIGTGKKITLECSQTMGHDKMYWYQQDPGMELHLIHYSYGVNSTEKGDLSSESTVSRIRTEHFPLTLESARPSHTSQYLCASSDLPSGVRETQYFGPGTRLLVL.

The CDR3 loop is CASSPGDRASNEQFF. CDR3 in DNA: TGTGCCAGCAGTCCGGGGGACAGGGCAAGCAATGAGCAGTTCTTC. The chain carries TRBV28 and TRBJ2-1; 9 positions agree with TRBD1. V gave up 5 bases and J gave up 6 bases; unmatched junction bases: 8. Germline V gene data show CDR1 as MDHEN and CDR2 as SYDVKM. The CDR3 consists of 15 residues.

This chain uses TRBV30 with TRBJ2-1, with 8 bases aligning to TRBD2. V was clipped by 0 bases and J by 4 bases; unmatched bases: 5. The CDR3 sequence is 15 residues long. From germline, CDR1 is GTSNPN and CDR2 SVGIG (reference sequence). CDR3 bases: TGTGCCTGGAGTGTGGGAGCGGGGGTTTACAATGAGCAGTTCTTC. This codes for CAWSVGAGVYNEQFF. Full variable domain (outside the CDR3, taken from reference TRBV30 and TRBJ2-1): SQTIHQWPATLVQPVGSPLSLECTVEGTSNPNLYWYRQAAGRGLQLLFYSVGIGQISSEVPQNLSASRPQDRQFILSSKKLLLSDSGFYLCAWSVGAGVYNEQFFGPGTRLTVL.

The chain joins TRBV7-2 to TRBJ2-2; 8 bases are a match to TRBD1. The CDR3 has 16 residues. Germline lookup yields CDR1 SGHTA and CDR2 FQGNSA. The V and J ends lost 7 bases and 0 bases, in that order; junction bases with no gene match: 7. The CDR3 DNA reads TGTGCCAGCACCCTTCGGACAGGGCCGAACACCGGGGAGCTGTTTTTT. It translates to CASTLRTGPNTGELFF.

V is TRBV7-6 and J is TRBJ2-5, with D tentatively TRBD2 (5 bases). Trimming removed 1 base at V and 2 bases at J, with 14 bases between. CDR1 and CDR2 from the germline V gene are SGHVS and FNYEAQ. The length of the CDR3 is 16 residues. CDR3 loop: CASSLGERARQETQYF. The DNA for the CDR3 is TGTGCCAGCAGCTTAGGGGAGAGGGCCCGGCAAGAGACCCAGTACTTC.

The chain links TRBV11-2 to TRBJ1-4; D unclear. The CDR3 runs 12 residues. The V end lost 1 base, the J end lost 8 bases, and 5 bases lay between the germline ends. The V gene's germline CDR1 is SGHAT and CDR2 FQNNGV. The CDR3 sequence is CASSLVEEKLFF. The CDR3 DNA is TGTGCCAGCAGCTTAGTAGAAGAAAAACTGTTTTTT.

The chain joins TRBV30 to TRBJ2-5; 8 bases are a match to TRBD1. CDR3 length: 13 residues. Germline-derived CDR1 and CDR2 are GTSNPN and SVGIG (reference sequence). The V and J ends lost 5 bases and 3 bases, in that order; junction bases with no gene match: 5. As DNA, the CDR3 is TGTGCCTGGGGAGGACAGGGAGAAGAGACCCAGTACTTC. It yields the protein CAWGGQGEETQYF.

The chain combines TRBV27 with TRBJ2-2; the D is unclear. The CDR3 spans 16 residues. Trimming took off 6 bases at V and 0 bases at J, with 14 bases between the two ends. Germline CDR1 is MNHEY and CDR2 is SMNVEV (reference sequence). This CDR3 is CASSLHSTTNTGELFF. The CDR3 nucleotides are TGTGCCAGCAGCCTTCACAGTACCACGAACACCGGGGAGCTGTTTTTT.

The V and J genes are TRBV7-3 and TRBJ2-1; 7 bases are a match to TRBD2. Germline values: CDR1 SGHTA, CDR2 FQGTGA. CDR3 length equals 15 residues. The V and J ends lost 2 bases and 9 bases, in that order; junction bases with no gene match: 10. This CDR3 is CASSLRGSDVSEQFF. For the CDR3, the DNA is TGTGCCAGCAGCTTACGCGGGAGTGATGTGAGTGAGCAGTTCTTC.

In its sample, this clone was seen a few times. The V and J genes are TRBV7-9 and TRBJ2-7; TRBD1 agrees at 10 bases. The CDR3 runs 15 residues. CDR1 and CDR2 (germline): SEHNR, FQNEAQ (reference sequence). The V segment lost 5 bases and the J segment 5 bases; nucleotides outside the gene matches: 9. The CDR3 DNA reads TGTGCCAGCAGCCGACGCCAGACAGGGGGCAACGAGCAGTACTTC. It encodes CASSRRQTGGNEQYF. Full variable domain (rest looked up from reference TRBV7-9 and TRBJ2-7): DTGVSQNPRHKITKRGQNVTFRCDPISEHNRLYWYRQTLGQGPEFLTYFQNEAQLEKSRLLSDRFSAERPKGSFSTLEIQRTEQGDSAMYLCASSRRQTGGNEQYFGPGTRLTVT.

The chain combines TRBV5-1 with TRBJ2-1, with 10 bases matching TRBD2. This CDR3 has 15 residues. From germline, CDR1 is SGHRS and CDR2 YFSETQ. With V trimmed by 3 bases and J by 8 bases, 8 bases remained unmatched. CDR3 in amino acids: CASSSTSGTPHEQFF. The CDR3 region has the DNA TGCGCCAGCAGCTCAACTAGCGGGACCCCGCATGAGCAGTTCTTC.

The gene calls are TRBV5-6 and TRBJ1-1; D gene unclear. There are 15 residues in the CDR3. The germline V gene encodes CDR1 SGHDT and CDR2 YYEEEE. V lost 0 bases, J lost 1 base, and 10 bases lay in between. The DNA of the CDR3 is TGTGCCAGCAGCTTGGCCCTGGTGGCGAACACTGAAGCTTTCTTT. Translating gives CASSLALVANTEAFF.